This TCR beta chain was found in a study of T-cell reconstitution after alpha-beta-depleted transplantation in children. Germline V CDR1 and CDR2: MGHRA, YSYEKL. After removal of 1 base from V and 4 bases from J, the junction contained 3 bases not matched to a gene. The CDR3 contains 16 residues. Unique molecular identifiers were incorporated during preparation of the TCRbeta library. In TCRdb, the PCR reads were re-called with MiXCR into one record per CDR3 protein. Seen here are 780,000 or so distinct CDR3 sequences, around 15% observed once, and the top ten hold 5%. This clonotype has more than one count but fewer than ten.

The chain is built from TRBV4-1 and TRBJ2-3; 12 nucleotides line up with TRBD2. This material consisted of PBMCs, mostly from graft donor cells, taken 360 days after TCRalphabeta/CD19-depleted stem cell transplant. The TCR comes from a male patient between 10 and 17 years old who had a stem cell transplant for acute lymphoblastic leukemia, so the T cells may come from the graft donor. In DNA form, the CDR3 reads TGCGCCAGCAGCCAAGGCCCTAGCGGGAGGGCAGATACGCAGTATTTT. It specifies CASSQGPSGRADTQYF.